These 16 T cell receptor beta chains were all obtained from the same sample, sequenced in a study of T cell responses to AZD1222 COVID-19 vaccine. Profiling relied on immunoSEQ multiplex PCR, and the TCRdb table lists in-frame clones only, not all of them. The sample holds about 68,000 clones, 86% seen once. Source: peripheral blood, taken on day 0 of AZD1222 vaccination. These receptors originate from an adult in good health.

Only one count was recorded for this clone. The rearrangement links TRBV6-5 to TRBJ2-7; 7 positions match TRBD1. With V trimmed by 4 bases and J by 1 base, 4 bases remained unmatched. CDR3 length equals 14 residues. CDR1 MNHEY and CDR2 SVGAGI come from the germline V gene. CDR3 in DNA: TGTGCCAGCAGTTTACAGGGGCCTTCCTACGAGCAGTACTTC. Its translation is CASSLQGPSYEQYF.

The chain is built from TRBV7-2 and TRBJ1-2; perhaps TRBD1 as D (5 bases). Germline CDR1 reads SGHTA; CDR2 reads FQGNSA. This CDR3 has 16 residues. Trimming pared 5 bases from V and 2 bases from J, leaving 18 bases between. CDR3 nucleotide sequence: TGTGCCAGCAGCCCAGAAGGGGACGTCTGGAACTATGGCTACACCTTC. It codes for CASSPEGDVWNYGYTF.

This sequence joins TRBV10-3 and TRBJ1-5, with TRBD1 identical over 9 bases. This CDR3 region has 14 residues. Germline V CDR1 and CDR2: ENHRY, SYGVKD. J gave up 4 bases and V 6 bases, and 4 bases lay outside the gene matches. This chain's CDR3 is CAISGTGQNQPQHF. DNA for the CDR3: TGTGCCATCAGCGGGACAGGGCAAAATCAGCCCCAGCATTTT.

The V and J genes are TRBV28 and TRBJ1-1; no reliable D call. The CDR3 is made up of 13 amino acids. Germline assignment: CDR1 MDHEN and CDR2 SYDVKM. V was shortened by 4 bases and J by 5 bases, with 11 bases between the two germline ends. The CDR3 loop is CASSWAGVTEAFF. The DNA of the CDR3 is TGTGCCAGCAGTTGGGCAGGAGTTACTGAAGCTTTCTTT.

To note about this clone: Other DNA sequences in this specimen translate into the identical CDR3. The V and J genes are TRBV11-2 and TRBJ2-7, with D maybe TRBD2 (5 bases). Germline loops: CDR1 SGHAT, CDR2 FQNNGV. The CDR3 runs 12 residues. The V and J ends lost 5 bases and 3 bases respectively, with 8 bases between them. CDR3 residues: CASSPRGYEQYF. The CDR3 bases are TGTGCCAGCAGCCCTCGGGGCTACGAGCAGTACTTC.

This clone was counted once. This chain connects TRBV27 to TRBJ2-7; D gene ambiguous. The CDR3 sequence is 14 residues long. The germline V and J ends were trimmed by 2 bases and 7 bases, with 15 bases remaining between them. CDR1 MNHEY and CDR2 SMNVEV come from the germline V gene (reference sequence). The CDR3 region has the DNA TGTGCCAGCAGTTTAGATCCCAGAATTCGGGAGCAGTACTTC. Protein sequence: CASSLDPRIREQYF.

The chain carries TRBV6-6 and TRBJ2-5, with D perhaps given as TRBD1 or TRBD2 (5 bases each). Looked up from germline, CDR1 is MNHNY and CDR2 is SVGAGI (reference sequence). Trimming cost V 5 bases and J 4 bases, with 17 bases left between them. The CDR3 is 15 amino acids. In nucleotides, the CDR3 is TGTGCCAGCAGTCCCGCGGGCAGGGAGACAGAGACCCAGTACTTC. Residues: CASSPAGRETETQYF.

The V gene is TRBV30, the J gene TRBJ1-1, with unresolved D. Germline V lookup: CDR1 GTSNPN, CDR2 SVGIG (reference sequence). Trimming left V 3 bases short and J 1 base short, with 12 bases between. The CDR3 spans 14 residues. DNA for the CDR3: TGTGCCTGGAGCTCCGAGATGGGGAACACTGAAGCTTTCTTT. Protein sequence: CAWSSEMGNTEAFF.

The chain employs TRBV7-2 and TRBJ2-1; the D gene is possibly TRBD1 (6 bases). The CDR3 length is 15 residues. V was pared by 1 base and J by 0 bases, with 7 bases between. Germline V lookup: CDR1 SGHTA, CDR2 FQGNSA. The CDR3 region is CASSLDRDSYNEQFF. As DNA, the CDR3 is TGTGCCAGCAGCTTAGACAGGGACTCCTACAATGAGCAGTTCTTC. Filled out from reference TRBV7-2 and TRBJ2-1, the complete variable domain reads GAGVSQSPSNKVTEKGKDVELRCDPISGHTALYWYRQSLGQGLEFLIYFQGNSAPDKSGLPSDRFSAERTGGSVSTLTIQRTQQEDSAVYLCASSLDRDSYNEQFFGPGTRLTVL.

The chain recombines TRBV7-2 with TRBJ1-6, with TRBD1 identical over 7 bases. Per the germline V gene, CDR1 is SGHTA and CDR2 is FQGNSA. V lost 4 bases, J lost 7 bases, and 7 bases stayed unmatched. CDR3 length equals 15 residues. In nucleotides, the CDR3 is TGTGCCAGCAGCTGGGACTTACAGGGGAATTCACCCCTCCACTTT. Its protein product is CASSWDLQGNSPLHF.

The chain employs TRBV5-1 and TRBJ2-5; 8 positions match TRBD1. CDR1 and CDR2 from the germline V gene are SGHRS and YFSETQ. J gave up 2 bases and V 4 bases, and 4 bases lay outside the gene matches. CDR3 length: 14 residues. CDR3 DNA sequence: TGCGCCAGCAGCGGTACAGGGGGGCAAGAGACCCAGTACTTC. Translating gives CASSGTGGQETQYF.

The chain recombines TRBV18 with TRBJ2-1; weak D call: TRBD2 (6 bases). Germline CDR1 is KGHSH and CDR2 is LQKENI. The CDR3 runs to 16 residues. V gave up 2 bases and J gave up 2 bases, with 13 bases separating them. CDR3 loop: CASSPELADTYNEQFF. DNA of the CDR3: TGTGCCAGCTCACCAGAGTTAGCGGATACCTACAATGAGCAGTTCTTC.

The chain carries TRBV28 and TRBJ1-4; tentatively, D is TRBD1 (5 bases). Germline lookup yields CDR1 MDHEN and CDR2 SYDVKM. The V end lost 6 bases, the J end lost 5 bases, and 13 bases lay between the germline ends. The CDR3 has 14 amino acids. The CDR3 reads CASRDPGSNEKLFF. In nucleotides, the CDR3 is TGTGCCAGCAGAGACCCAGGGTCCAATGAAAAACTGTTTTTT. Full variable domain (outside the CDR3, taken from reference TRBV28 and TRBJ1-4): DVKVTQSSRYLVKRTGEKVFLECVQDMDHENMFWYRQDPGLGLRLIYFSYDVKMKEKGDIPEGYSVSREKKERFSLILESASTNQTSMYLCASRDPGSNEKLFFGSGTQLSVL.

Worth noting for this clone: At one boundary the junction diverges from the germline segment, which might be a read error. This CDR3 reads CATGRARGGYEQYF. CDR3 in DNA: TGTGCCACCGGCAGAGCCAGGGGCGGCTACGAGCAGTACTTC. The chain joins TRBV15 to TRBJ2-7; possible D gene TRBD1, 6 bases. Per germline, CDR1 LNHNV and CDR2 YYDKDF (reference sequence). This CDR3 region has 14 residues.

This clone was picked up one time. CDR3 region: CASSPAGEADTQYF. CDR3 nucleotide sequence: TGTGCCAGCAGTCCAGCGGGGGAGGCAGATACGCAGTATTTT. The V and J genes are TRBV28 and TRBJ2-3; TRBD2 matches 8 bases. Germline V lookup: CDR1 MDHEN, CDR2 SYDVKM. The CDR3 sequence is 14 residues long. The V and J ends lost 5 bases and 4 bases, in that order; junction bases with no gene match: 5.

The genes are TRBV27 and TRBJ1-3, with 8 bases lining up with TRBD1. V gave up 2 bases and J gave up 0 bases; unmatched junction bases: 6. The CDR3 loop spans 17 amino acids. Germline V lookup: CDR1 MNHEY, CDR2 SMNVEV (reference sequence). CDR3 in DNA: TGTGCCAGCAGTTTAATGGGACAGGTAAACTCTGGAAACACCATATATTTT. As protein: CASSLMGQVNSGNTIYF.